This TCR beta chain came from a study of shared clonotypes between healthy human individuals. Study findings and constraints: Non-shared clonotypes displayed generation probabilities falling below those of clonotypes present in all four donors.

Naive CD8 isolation took CD45RO-negative cells positively selected for CCR7 and excluded terminally differentiated effector memory CD45RA+ cells. The CDR3 spans 12 residues. The germline V gene has CDR1 MNHNY and CDR2 SVGAGI (reference sequence). V was trimmed by 0 bases and J by 10 bases, leaving 7 bases between them. Assay: immunoSEQ multiplex PCR; the TCRdb copy retains only in-frame clones and omits some. Among some 2.1 million clones listed, approximately 95% were seen once. Details on this clone: Antigen unknown.

This receptor was obtained from a man between 18 and 29 years old in good health. The rearrangement joins TRBV6-6 to TRBJ1-3; no reliable D call. Sequencing was performed on naive CD8+ T cells sorted from blood. The CDR3 DNA sequence: TGTGCCAGCAGTTACTCTTCGGTTACCATATATTTT. Protein: CASSYSSVTIYF.